This TCR beta chain was sequenced during a study of Ad26.COV2.S vaccination and SARS-CoV-2 variants. Germline lookup yields CDR1 SGHTA and CDR2 FQGNSA. Trimming cost V 4 bases and J 5 bases, with 20 bases left between them. The CDR3 length is 16 residues. The assay was immunoSEQ multiplex PCR, and TCRdb's table has in-frame clones only and misses some. The sample gives fewer than 300,000 clones, over 75% of which show up once; more than 2.5% is in the top ten. The treatment here: 19 received Ad26.COV2.S at low or high dose, single or two shots; 5 received placebo; per-sample allocation not given. On day 63 after the first injection, vaccine and placebo recipients gave samples.

Sequenced material: peripheral blood, taken in a trial of Ad26.COV2.S vaccine versus placebo. The V and J genes are TRBV7-2 and TRBJ2-5, with a possible D match to TRBD2 (7 bases). This TCR was recovered from a person aged 18-60 years who received the Ad26.COV2.S COVID-19 vaccine or a placebo. CDR3 DNA: TGTGCCAGCAGCTCCCGTAGAGGGGGGGGGCGTGAGACCCAGTACTTC. Translating gives CASSSRRGGGRETQYF.